This T cell receptor (beta chain) originates from a study of blood T cell repertoires in COVID-19 (dated by TCRdb to the early 2020s). Some background on the complete study: Collaborator samples came from the United States, Italy and Spain and covered acute and convalescent phases of COVID-19. The material from the prospective study consisted of cDNA or gDNA derived from T cells, B-cell-depleted T cells, or PBMCs. Subjects who had been exposed to COVID-19, were actively infected with it, or had recovered from it provided the deeply sampled blood TCRbeta repertoires that made up the dataset. A freely available public database, intended as a resource for researchers studying the immune response to SARS-CoV-2, is where the repertoires were released. Samples came from the ongoing ImmuneRACE study (first 160 participants) plus 1,254 subjects from 6 global collaborators. Nearly every sample came with metadata listing a de-identified subject ID, COVID-19 status, age in years and sex. Where available, HLA class I and class II types were taken from metadata supplied by the sample provider and were not determined by assay-based typing. Findings and caveats that apply to the study as a whole: The amount of clinical and demographic metadata varied by source and participant and was provided uncurated.

This clone was found once. Its antigen remains undetermined. One base away there is no much larger clone; base qualities are not given. Whole blood was collected in K2EDTA tubes by collaborating institutions according to the institutions' own protocols. For TCRbeta analysis, collaborators shipped samples in one of three forms: frozen whole blood, isolated PBMCs, or DNA extracted from either of those sample types. TCRbeta CDR3 regions were amplified from genomic DNA by means of the immunoSEQ Assay, a bias-controlled multiplex PCR. In the source study's methods: The number of nucleated cells in each sample was estimated by amplification of reference gene primers within the assay. Sequence reads were collapsed and filtered to measure the absolute abundance of every unique TCRbeta CDR3 rearrangement. For each sample, productive Simpson clonality was calculated by taking the square root of Simpson's diversity index across productive rearrangements. TCRdb obtained this table from immuneACCESS and retained in-frame rearrangements with V and J assigned. These tables miss some clones; where compared with another copy, unresolved V genes account for less than half of the shortfall, and the remainder is unexplained. The V and J calls and clone size come from that table; D and trimming were worked out from the DNA. This sample comprises about 90,000 clones, around three quarters of them detected only once. The ten largest clones add up to about 9.3% of the sample.

The germline V gene (reference sequence) provides CDR1 MNHEY and CDR2 SMNVEV. Including cysteine and phenylalanine, the CDR3 has 12 amino acids. The sequence is cut down to CDR3 DNA, 36 bases in frame from base 1. Trimming costs V 4 bases and J 7 bases, and their ends lie 10 bases apart. The source of this sequence is a woman aged 70-85 years with acute or convalescent COVID-19. Sequenced: peripheral blood. The sequence is built from TRBV27 and TRBJ2-5, with TRBD2 tentatively as D gene (5 bases match). The CDR3: CASSSGGLTQYF. The sequenced DNA: TGTGCCAGCAGTTCTGGCGGGTTGACCCAGTACTTC.